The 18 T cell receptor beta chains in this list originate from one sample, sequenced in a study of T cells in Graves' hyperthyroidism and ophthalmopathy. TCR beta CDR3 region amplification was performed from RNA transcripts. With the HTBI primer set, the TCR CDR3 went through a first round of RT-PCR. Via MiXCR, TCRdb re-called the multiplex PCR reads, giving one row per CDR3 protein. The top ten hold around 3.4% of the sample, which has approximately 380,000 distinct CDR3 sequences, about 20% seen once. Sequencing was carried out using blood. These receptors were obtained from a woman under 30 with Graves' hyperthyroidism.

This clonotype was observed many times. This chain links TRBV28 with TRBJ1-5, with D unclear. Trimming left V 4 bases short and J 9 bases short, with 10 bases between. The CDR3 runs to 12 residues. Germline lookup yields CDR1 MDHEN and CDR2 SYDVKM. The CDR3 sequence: CASSSPRGPQHF. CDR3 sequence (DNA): TGTGCCAGCAGTTCCCCTCGAGGGCCCCAGCATTTT.

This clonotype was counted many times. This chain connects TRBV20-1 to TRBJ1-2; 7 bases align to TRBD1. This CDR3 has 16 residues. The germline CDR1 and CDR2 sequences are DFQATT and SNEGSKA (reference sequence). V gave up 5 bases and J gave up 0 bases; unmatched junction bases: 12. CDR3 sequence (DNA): TGCAGTGCTTTGGACAGGTCTCCGAGAGCTAACTATGGCTACACCTTC. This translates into CSALDRSPRANYGYTF.

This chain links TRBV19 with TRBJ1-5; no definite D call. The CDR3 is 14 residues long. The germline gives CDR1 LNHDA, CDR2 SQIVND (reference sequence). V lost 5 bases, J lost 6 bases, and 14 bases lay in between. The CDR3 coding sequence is TGTGCCAGTAGTTTCGGGCCGCCGGTTCAGCCCCAGCATTTT. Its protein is CASSFGPPVQPQHF.

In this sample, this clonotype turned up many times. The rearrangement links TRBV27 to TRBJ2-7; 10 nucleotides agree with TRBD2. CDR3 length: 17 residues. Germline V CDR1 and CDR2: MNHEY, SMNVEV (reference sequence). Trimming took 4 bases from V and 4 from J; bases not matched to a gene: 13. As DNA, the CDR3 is TGTGCCAGCAGTTCCCCCAGGGGAGCGGGGGGGCCTTACGAGCAGTACTTC. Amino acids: CASSSPRGAGGPYEQYF.

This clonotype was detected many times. This CDR3 is CASSPLGGDGYTF. The CDR3 coding sequence is TGTGCCAGCAGCCCGCTGGGGGGCGATGGCTACACCTTC. The V gene is TRBV2, the J gene TRBJ1-2; maybe TRBD1 (6 bases). Per the germline V gene, CDR1 is SNHLY and CDR2 is FYNNEI. V gave up 6 bases and J gave up 6 bases, with 14 bases separating them. The CDR3 covers 13 residues.

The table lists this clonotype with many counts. As DNA, the CDR3 is TGCGCCAGCAGCCGTTGGACAGAAGAGACCCAGTACTTC. It is translated as CASSRWTEETQYF. The chain combines TRBV5-1 with TRBJ2-5; possible D gene TRBD1, 6 bases. Germline CDR1 SGHRS, CDR2 YFSETQ. This CDR3 is built from 13 residues. Trimming pared 4 bases from V and 3 bases from J, leaving 10 bases between.

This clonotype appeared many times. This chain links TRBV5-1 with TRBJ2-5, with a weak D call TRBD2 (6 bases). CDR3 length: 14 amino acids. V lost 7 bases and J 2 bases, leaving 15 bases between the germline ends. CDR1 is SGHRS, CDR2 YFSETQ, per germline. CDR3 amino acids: CASGRGTGQETQYF. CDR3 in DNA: TGCGCCAGCGGAAGAGGGACTGGACAAGAGACCCAGTACTTC.

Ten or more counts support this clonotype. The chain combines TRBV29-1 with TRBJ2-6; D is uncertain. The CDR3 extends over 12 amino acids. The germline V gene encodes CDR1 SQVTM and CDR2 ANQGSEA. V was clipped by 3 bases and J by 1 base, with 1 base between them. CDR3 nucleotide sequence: TGCAGCGTTGAGTCTGGGGCCAACGTCCTGACTTTC. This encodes CSVESGANVLTF.

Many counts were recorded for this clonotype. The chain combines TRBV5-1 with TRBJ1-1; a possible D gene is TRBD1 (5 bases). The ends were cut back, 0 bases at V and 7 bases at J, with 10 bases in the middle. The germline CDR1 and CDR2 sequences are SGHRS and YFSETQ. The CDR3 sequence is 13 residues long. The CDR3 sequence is CASSLVGDGEAFF. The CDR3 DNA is TGCGCCAGCAGCTTGGTGGGGGATGGTGAAGCTTTCTTT.

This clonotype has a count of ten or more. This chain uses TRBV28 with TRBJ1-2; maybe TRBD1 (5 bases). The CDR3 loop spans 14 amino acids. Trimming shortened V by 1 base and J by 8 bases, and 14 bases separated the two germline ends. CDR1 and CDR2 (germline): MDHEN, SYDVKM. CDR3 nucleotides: TGTGCCAGCAGTTTATTAGCAGGGATTGAAGGCTACACCTTC. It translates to CASSLLAGIEGYTF.

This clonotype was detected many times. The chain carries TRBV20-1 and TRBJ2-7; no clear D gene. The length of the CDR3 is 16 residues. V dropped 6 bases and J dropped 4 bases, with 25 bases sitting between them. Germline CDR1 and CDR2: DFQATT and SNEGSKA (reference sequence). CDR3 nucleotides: TGCAGTGCCAACCGAGTCCCGGGCACCCAAACGTACGAGCAGTACTTC. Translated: CSANRVPGTQTYEQYF.

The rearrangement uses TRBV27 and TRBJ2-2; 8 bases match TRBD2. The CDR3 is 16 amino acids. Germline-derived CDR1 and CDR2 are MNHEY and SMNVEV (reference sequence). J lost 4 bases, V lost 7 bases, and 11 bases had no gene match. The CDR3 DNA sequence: TGTGCCAGCACTCCCCGGGGGGGGCGCCTCACCGGGGAGCTGTTTTTT. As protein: CASTPRGGRLTGELFF.

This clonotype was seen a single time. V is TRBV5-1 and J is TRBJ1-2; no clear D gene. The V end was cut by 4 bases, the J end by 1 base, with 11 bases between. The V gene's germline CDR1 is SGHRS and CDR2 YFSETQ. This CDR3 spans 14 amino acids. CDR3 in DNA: TGCGCCAGCAGCGTAAGGACGGATAACTATGGCTACACCTTC. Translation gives CASSVRTDNYGYTF.

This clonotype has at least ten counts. The CDR3 sequence is CASSITGVGVNTEAFF. The CDR3 DNA is TGCGCCAGCAGTATTACAGGGGTGGGGGTTAACACTGAAGCTTTCTTT. V usage is TRBV5-1 and J usage is TRBJ1-1, with 7 positions matching TRBD1. CDR1 and CDR2 from the germline V gene are SGHRS and YFSETQ. The CDR3 spans 16 residues. The V and J ends lost 5 bases and 2 bases, in that order; junction bases with no gene match: 12.

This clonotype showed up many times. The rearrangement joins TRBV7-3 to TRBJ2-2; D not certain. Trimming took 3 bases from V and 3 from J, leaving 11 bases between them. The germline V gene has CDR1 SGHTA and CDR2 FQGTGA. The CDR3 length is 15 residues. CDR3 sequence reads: CASSLGLGYTGELFF. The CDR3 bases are TGTGCCAGCAGCTTGGGGTTAGGGTACACCGGGGAGCTGTTTTTT.

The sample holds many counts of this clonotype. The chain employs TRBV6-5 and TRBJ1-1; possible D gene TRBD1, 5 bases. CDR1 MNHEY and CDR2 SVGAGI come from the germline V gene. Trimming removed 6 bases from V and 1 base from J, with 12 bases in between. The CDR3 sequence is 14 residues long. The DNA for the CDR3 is TGTGCCAGCAGCTCGCCAGGGAGGAACACTGAAGCTTTCTTT. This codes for CASSSPGRNTEAFF.

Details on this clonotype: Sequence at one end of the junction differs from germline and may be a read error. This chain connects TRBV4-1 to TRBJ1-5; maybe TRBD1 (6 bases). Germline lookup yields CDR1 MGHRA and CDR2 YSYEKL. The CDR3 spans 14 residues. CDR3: CASSQRGLNQPHHF. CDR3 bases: TGCGCCAGCAGCCAGCGGGGGCTCAATCAGCCCCATCATTTT.

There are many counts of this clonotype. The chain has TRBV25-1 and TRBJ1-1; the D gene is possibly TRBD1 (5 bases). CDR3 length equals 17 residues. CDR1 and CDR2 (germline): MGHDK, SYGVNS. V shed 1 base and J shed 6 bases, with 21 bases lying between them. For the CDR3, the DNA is TGTGCCAGCAGTGAATGGGCAGGGCGAGATCTGGGCGCTGAAGCTTTCTTT. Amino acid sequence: CASSEWAGRDLGAEAFF.